This section outlines one T cell receptor beta chain sequence together with its context. What it binds is unknown. The authors ran the immunoSEQ assay, v3.0, at survey level. What sequencing targeted per sample was about 40,000-55,000 T-cell genomes. Data came from immunoSEQ multiplex PCR; TCRdb stores just in-frame clones and leaves some out. The repertoire consists of roughly 21,000 clones, with around 86% occurring once and the leading ten covering 6.5% to 10%. The sample originates from a study of long-term antiretroviral therapy in people with HIV. Background on the study: Initial samples were collected about a decade before the 2015 immediate-ART recommendation. Study observations and caveats: Regardless of time point, clones expanded before ART dominated the repertoire.

Germline values: CDR1 SGHNT, CDR2 YYREEE (reference sequence). V lost 0 bases, J lost 8 bases, and 23 bases lay in between. The CDR3 length is 17 residues. The chain uses TRBV5-4 and TRBJ1-2; D is ambiguous. Sequences were derived from unsorted PBMCs, sampled 0.2 years before starting antiretroviral therapy. The TCR sequence derives from a man aged 18 to 29 with HIV. CDR3 nucleotides: TGTGCCAGCAGCTTGGAGGAGGAATCGGGCCGCTCGGGGGGCTACACCTTC. Its translation: CASSLEEESGRSGGYTF.